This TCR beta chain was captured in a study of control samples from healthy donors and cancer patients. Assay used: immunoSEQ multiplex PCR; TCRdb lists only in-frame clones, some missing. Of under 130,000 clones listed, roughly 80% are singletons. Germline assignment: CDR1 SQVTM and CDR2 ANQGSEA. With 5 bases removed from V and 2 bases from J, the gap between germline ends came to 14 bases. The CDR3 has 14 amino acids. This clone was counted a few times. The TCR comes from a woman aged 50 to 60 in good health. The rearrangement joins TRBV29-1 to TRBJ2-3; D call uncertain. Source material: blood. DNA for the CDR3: TGCAGCGTTAGGGCGTTGGCTACCACAGATACGCAGTATTTT. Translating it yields CSVRALATTDTQYF.